This TCR beta chain emerged from a study of T-cell reconstitution after alpha-beta-depleted transplantation in children. Construction of the TCRbeta library involved unique molecular identifiers. TCRdb redid the calling of the PCR reads with MiXCR, one entry per CDR3 protein. The repertoire includes around 450,000 distinct CDR3 sequences, around two fifths of them detected once, and 25% to 30% sits in the top ten. A few counts support this clonotype. The germline gene is not matched at one end of the junction; a read error may be the cause. CDR1 is DFQATT and CDR2 is SNEGSKA in the germline V gene (reference sequence). The CDR3 runs 11 residues.

This sequence originates from a girl aged 2 to 9 with aplastic anemia, due to receive a stem cell transplant. V is TRBV20-1 and J is TRBJ2-3; the D gene is possibly TRBD2 (6 bases). This sample comprised PBMCs, obtained before TCRalphabeta/CD19-depleted stem cell transplant. CDR3 bases: TGCAGTGCTAGAGCCAAAGGGGAGGCTATCTTT. Protein sequence: CSARAKGEAIF.